These 10 T cell receptor beta chains share one sample of origin, sequenced in a study of blood T cell repertoires in COVID-19. TCRdb keeps only in-frame clones here, not all; method: immunoSEQ multiplex PCR. The sample lists around 110,000 clones; roughly 90% were seen once. Specimen: peripheral blood. These TCRs come from a man aged 35 to 55 with active or convalescent COVID-19.

In nucleotides, the CDR3 is TGCAGTGCTAGCGGTTACAATGAGCAGTTCTTC. Protein sequence: CSASGYNEQFF. This chain uses TRBV20-1 with TRBJ2-1; D unresolved. Trimming took 3 bases from V and 4 from J, leaving 4 bases between them. CDR3 size: 11 residues. Germline V gene data show CDR1 as DFQATT and CDR2 as SNEGSKA (reference sequence).

The CDR3 sequence: CASSPQETQYF. The CDR3 coding sequence is TGTGCCAGCAGTCCGCAGGAGACCCAGTACTTC. The chain carries TRBV2 and TRBJ2-5; D is undetermined. The CDR3 covers 11 residues. Germline V CDR1 and CDR2: SNHLY, FYNNEI. The V gene lost 5 bases and the J gene lost 5 bases, with 6 bases spanning the gap.

This clone was found once. This chain uses TRBV18 with TRBJ1-6; D perhaps matches TRBD1 (5 bases). The CDR3 consists of 13 residues. Trimming took 3 bases from V and 6 from J, leaving 6 bases between them. The V gene's germline CDR1 is KGHSH and CDR2 LQKENI. The CDR3 region is CASSPGGNSPLHF. The CDR3, as DNA: TGTGCCAGCTCACCGGGGGGTAATTCACCCCTCCACTTT. Based on the CDR3 plus reference TRBV18 and TRBJ1-6, the full variable domain is NAGVMQNPRHLVRRRGQEARLRCSPMKGHSHVYWYRQLPEEGLKFMVYLQKENIIDESGMPKERFSAEFPKEGPSILRIQQVVRGDSAAYFCASSPGGNSPLHFGNGTRLTVT.

V usage is TRBV19 and J usage is TRBJ2-3; TRBD1 might be the D (6 bases). CDR1 is LNHDA, CDR2 SQIVND, per germline (reference sequence). Trimming took 5 bases from V and 2 from J, leaving 11 bases between them. The CDR3 length is 14 residues. CDR3 DNA sequence: TGTGCCAGTAGTCCCCGACAGGACACAGATACGCAGTATTTT. It is translated as CASSPRQDTDTQYF.

The V call is TRBV7-2, the J call TRBJ2-1, with TRBD2 as a possible D gene (5 bases). CDR1 and CDR2 from the germline V gene are SGHTA and FQGNSA. The CDR3 length is 13 residues. With 6 bases removed from V and 2 bases from J, the gap between germline ends came to 8 bases. CDR3 amino acids: CASSDGTYNEQFF. The CDR3 nucleotides read TGTGCCAGCAGTGACGGGACCTACAATGAGCAGTTCTTC.

The J gene is TRBJ1-2, the V gene TRBV7-2; D perhaps matches TRBD1 (6 bases). CDR1 and CDR2 (germline): SGHTA, FQGNSA. CDR3 length: 15 amino acids. V dropped 0 bases and J dropped 4 bases, with 12 bases sitting between them. The CDR3 sequence is CASSLAQGMVYGYTF. The CDR3 coding sequence is TGTGCCAGCAGCTTAGCGCAGGGGATGGTCTATGGCTACACCTTC. Supplemented by reference TRBV7-2 and TRBJ1-2, the full variable domain reads GAGVSQSPSNKVTEKGKDVELRCDPISGHTALYWYRQSLGQGLEFLIYFQGNSAPDKSGLPSDRFSAERTGGSVSTLTIQRTQQEDSAVYLCASSLAQGMVYGYTFGSGTRLTVV.

The chain links TRBV5-4 to TRBJ2-5; TRBD2 matches 7 bases. The V segment lost 3 bases and the J segment 1 base; nucleotides outside the gene matches: 3. Germline V lookup: CDR1 SGHNT, CDR2 YYREEE (reference sequence). CDR3 length equals 14 residues. The CDR3 nucleotides are TGTGCCAGCAGCTCTCAGCGGGGCCAAGAGACCCAGTACTTC. Its protein product is CASSSQRGQETQYF.

The chain links TRBV18 to TRBJ2-3; a weak D match, TRBD2 (5 bases). The CDR3 has 20 amino acids. V was shortened by 3 bases and J by 6 bases, with 31 bases between the two germline ends. Germline V gene sequence: CDR1 KGHSH, CDR2 LQKENI. CDR3 DNA: TGTGCCAGCTCACCGACACCCTCCTCGATGGGATCCTCCCCGGGGGATACGCAGTATTTT. Translating gives CASSPTPSSMGSSPGDTQYF.

The V call is TRBV5-1, the J call TRBJ1-5, with D perhaps matching TRBD1 (6 bases). Deletions cut 0 bases from V and 0 bases from J, with 10 bases between. This CDR3 contains 16 residues. CDR1 and CDR2 (germline): SGHRS, YFSETQ. In DNA, the CDR3 is TGCGCCAGCAGCTTGGGAGTGGACAGTAGCAATCAGCCCCAGCATTTT. This sequence encodes CASSLGVDSSNQPQHF.

This chain joins TRBV24-1 and TRBJ1-5; 8 bases align to TRBD1. The CDR3 contains 14 residues. Germline V gene lookup returns CDR1 KGHDR and CDR2 SFDVKD. J gave up 6 bases and V 4 bases, and 4 bases lay outside the gene matches. The CDR3: CATSEAGTGQPQHF. The CDR3 DNA reads as TGTGCCACCAGTGAGGCAGGGACAGGTCAGCCCCAGCATTTT.